Each of the 15 T cell receptor beta chains below was sequenced from the same sample in a study of blood T cell repertoires in COVID-19. The method was immunoSEQ multiplex PCR; TCRdb's version includes in-frame clones alone and lacks a portion of them. The sample consists of 29,000 or so clones, 89% of them appearing once. Material for sequencing was peripheral blood. The receptors were sampled from a human donor in a cohort sampled during active COVID-19.

V usage is TRBV6-2 or TRBV6-3 and J usage is TRBJ2-1; no definite D call. The CDR3 contains 12 residues. Germline values: CDR1 MNHEY, CDR2 SVGEGT. Trimming shortened V by 6 bases and J by 8 bases, and 11 bases separated the two germline ends. In DNA form, the CDR3 reads TGTGCCAGCAGCGGTCACTTCGATGAGCAGTTCTTC. Encoded protein: CASSGHFDEQFF.

The chain joins TRBV3-1 (or the pseudogene TRBV3-2) to TRBJ2-3; 9 bases agree with TRBD2. Per germline, CDR1 LGHDT and CDR2 YNNKEL (reference sequence). The CDR3 contains 15 residues. V shed 5 bases and J 1 base; nucleotides not matched to a gene: 4. The CDR3 loop is CASSLRTSGTDTQYF. CDR3 nucleotide sequence: TGTGCCAGCAGCTTGCGGACTAGCGGCACAGATACGCAGTATTTT.

The V gene is TRBV6-5, the J gene TRBJ2-3; TRBD1 aligns across 8 bases. Germline loops: CDR1 MNHEY, CDR2 SVGAGI. The CDR3 is 13 amino acids. V gave up 6 bases and J gave up 3 bases; unmatched junction bases: 2. In DNA form, the CDR3 reads TGTGCCAGCAGGGACAGGGTTACAGATACGCAGTATTTT. Residues: CASRDRVTDTQYF.

The chain has TRBV27 and TRBJ2-7; a weak D match, TRBD1 (5 bases). The CDR3 sequence is 13 residues long. Trimming took off 6 bases at V and 4 bases at J, with 13 bases between the two ends. Germline CDR1 reads MNHEY; CDR2 reads SMNVEV (reference sequence). CDR3 residues: CASSRTPEYEQYF. CDR3 DNA sequence: TGTGCCAGCAGCCGGACACCGGAATACGAGCAGTACTTC.

V usage is TRBV28 and J usage is TRBJ2-3; the D gene is possibly TRBD2 (5 bases). The CDR3 covers 14 residues. Germline values: CDR1 MDHEN, CDR2 SYDVKM. V was pared by 3 bases and J by 3 bases, with 10 bases between. The CDR3 sequence is CASSFGGGTDTQYF. In DNA, the CDR3 is TGTGCCAGCAGTTTTGGAGGCGGGACAGATACGCAGTATTTT. Looking up the rest from reference TRBV28 and TRBJ2-3 gives the full variable domain: DVKVTQSSRYLVKRTGEKVFLECVQDMDHENMFWYRQDPGLGLRLIYFSYDVKMKEKGDIPEGYSVSREKKERFSLILESASTNQTSMYLCASSFGGGTDTQYFGPGTRLTVL.

The V call is TRBV3-1 (or the pseudogene TRBV3-2), the J call TRBJ2-2; D is unresolved. The V end was cut by 5 bases, the J end by 4 bases, with 11 bases between. Germline lookup yields CDR1 LGHDT and CDR2 YNNKEL (reference sequence). CDR3 length: 14 amino acids. The CDR3 DNA reads TGTGCCAGCAGCTTGAGTGAGTTCACCGGGGAGCTGTTTTTT. This translates into CASSLSEFTGELFF.

The rearrangement joins TRBV2 to TRBJ2-3, with 14 positions matching TRBD2. This CDR3 comprises 16 residues. Germline trimming cut 2 bases from V and 5 bases from J; bases unmatched to any gene: 3. CDR1 is SNHLY and CDR2 is FYNNEI in the germline V gene. The CDR3 DNA sequence: TGTGCCAGCAGTGAAACGACTAGCGGGGGGGGAGATACGCAGTATTTT. It codes for CASSETTSGGGDTQYF. The full variable domain, completed using reference TRBV2 and TRBJ2-3, is EPEVTQTPSHQVTQMGQEVILRCVPISNHLYFYWYRQILGQKVEFLVSFYNNEISEKSEIFDDQFSVERPDGSNFTLKIRSTKLEDSAMYFCASSETTSGGGDTQYFGPGTRLTVL.

The J gene is TRBJ1-4, the V gene TRBV5-4; D not resolved. The CDR3 runs to 13 residues. V was shortened by 4 bases and J by 5 bases, with 9 bases between the two germline ends. Germline V gene sequence: CDR1 SGHNT, CDR2 YYREEE (reference sequence). The CDR3 protein is CASSDRSNEKLFF. The DNA for the CDR3 is TGTGCCAGCAGCGATAGGAGCAATGAAAAACTGTTTTTT.

This clone has more than one count but fewer than ten. CDR3 DNA: TGTGCCAGCAGCGTGGGGAGACTGTCGAACACCGGGGAGCTGTTTTTT. Translating it yields CASSVGRLSNTGELFF. The V call is TRBV9, the J call TRBJ2-2, with D tentatively TRBD2 (5 bases). Deletions cut 2 bases from V and 0 bases from J, with 11 bases between. The CDR3 contains 16 residues. From germline, CDR1 is SGDLS and CDR2 YYNGEE.

The chain couples TRBV19 to TRBJ1-5; 8 positions match TRBD1. CDR1 and CDR2 (germline): LNHDA, SQIVND (reference sequence). The V gene end was trimmed by 4 bases and the J gene end by 0 bases; junction bases not matched to a gene: 8. There are 17 residues in the CDR3. CDR3 protein: CASSREGQAISNQPQHF. The CDR3 region has the DNA TGTGCCAGTAGTAGGGAGGGACAGGCGATTAGCAATCAGCCCCAGCATTTT. The entire variable domain, with the rest obtained from reference TRBV19 and TRBJ1-5, is as follows: DGGITQSPKYLFRKEGQNVTLSCEQNLNHDAMYWYRQDPGQGLRLIYYSQIVNDFQKGDIAEGYSVSREKKESFPLTVTSAQKNPTAFYLCASSREGQAISNQPQHFGDGTRLSIL.

The rearrangement uses TRBV2 and TRBJ2-7; D may be TRBD2 (6 bases). Trimming took 6 bases from V and 5 from J, leaving 20 bases between them. CDR3 length: 15 residues. Looked up from germline, CDR1 is SNHLY and CDR2 is FYNNEI. The DNA for the CDR3 is TGTGCCAGCAGAACGACGTATTTAGCGGTGGACGAGCAGTACTTC. Its protein product is CASRTTYLAVDEQYF.

The chain links TRBV19 to TRBJ1-2; 7 bases match TRBD1. Germline V lookup: CDR1 LNHDA, CDR2 SQIVND (reference sequence). The junction had 3 bases not matched to a gene; V was cut back by 1 base and J by 4 bases. The CDR3 totals 14 residues. CDR3 sequence (DNA): TGTGCCAGTAGTATAGCAGGGGGTGGCTATGGCTACACCTTC. This sequence encodes CASSIAGGGYGYTF.

The V and J genes are TRBV10-2 and TRBJ1-5, with D possibly being TRBD1 (6 bases). V lost 3 bases and J lost 7, with 10 bases in between. The CDR3 totals 13 residues. The germline gives CDR1 WSHSY, CDR2 SAAADI. CDR3 residues: CASSDRGSQPQHF. CDR3 DNA sequence: TGCGCCAGCAGTGACAGGGGAAGCCAGCCCCAGCATTTT.

The chain uses TRBV28 and TRBJ2-4, with D hard to call. Germline-derived CDR1 and CDR2 are MDHEN and SYDVKM. Trimming cost V 6 bases and J 2 bases, with 17 bases left between them. This CDR3 contains 16 residues. CDR3 loop: CASRPPTPGPKNIQYF. DNA of the CDR3: TGTGCCAGCAGGCCGCCAACCCCCGGTCCCAAAAACATTCAGTACTTC. The entire variable domain, with the rest obtained from reference TRBV28 and TRBJ2-4, is as follows: DVKVTQSSRYLVKRTGEKVFLECVQDMDHENMFWYRQDPGLGLRLIYFSYDVKMKEKGDIPEGYSVSREKKERFSLILESASTNQTSMYLCASRPPTPGPKNIQYFGAGTRLSVL.

This chain joins TRBV27 and TRBJ1-1; 7 nucleotides align to TRBD1. CDR3 size: 15 residues. CDR1 is MNHEY, CDR2 SMNVEV, per germline (reference sequence). Germline trimming cut 6 bases from V and 7 bases from J; bases unmatched to any gene: 14. In DNA form, the CDR3 reads TGTGCCAGCAGCCCTACGACAGGGAGTCTCGGTGAAGCTTTCTTT. Amino acids: CASSPTTGSLGEAFF.